This T cell receptor (beta chain) appears in the sequencing data of a study of Ad26.COV2.S vaccination and SARS-CoV-2 variants. In the study overall: Sample donor was a member of the COV1001 Ad26.COV2.S trial arm. Ad26.COV2.S shots went into the muscle once or twice, 56 days apart.

Points from the study as a whole: Vaccine recipients showed a spike-specific TCR breadth that was higher than in placebo recipients.

V was shortened by 2 bases and J by 4 bases, with 14 bases between the two germline ends. The CDR3 covers 15 residues. Germline V gene sequence: CDR1 MNHEY, CDR2 SMNVEV (reference sequence). Points on this clone: Its antigen is undetermined.

Treatment here: about 20 received Ad26.COV2.S at low or high dose, single or two shots; five or six received placebo; per-sample allocation not given. On day 63 after the first injection, vaccine and placebo recipients gave samples. A Boston donor was an adult aged 18-55 years. Measured with immunoSEQ multiplex PCR; TCRdb has only the in-frame clones, and not every one. The sample shows some 350,000 clones, roughly 90% of them seen only once. The material sequenced was peripheral blood, taken in a trial of Ad26.COV2.S vaccine versus placebo. The receptor comes from a person aged 18 to 59 who received the Ad26.COV2.S COVID-19 vaccine or a placebo. The genes are TRBV27 and TRBJ1-1, with D tentatively TRBD1 (6 bases). The CDR3 is CASSLGTGPGTEAFF. DNA of the CDR3: TGTGCCAGCAGTTTAGGTACAGGGCCGGGCACTGAAGCTTTCTTT.